This T cell receptor beta chain was sequenced during a study of metastatic and nonmetastatic thyroid tumors. About the research overall: Repertoires from blood and tumor or nodule tissue of malignant and benign thyroid patients were compared. Broader study findings: For both blood and tumor, malignant thyroid tumors reportedly showed significantly higher TCR beta diversity than benign nodules did.

Every patient was untreated before thyroid surgery. The table lists this clone with many counts. Its cognate antigen is unknown. The CDR3 spans 14 residues. Per germline, CDR1 SGDLS and CDR2 YYNGEE. V dropped 0 bases and J dropped 5 bases, with 9 bases sitting between them. MiXCR reprocessed the PCR reads for TCRdb. The sample consists of 46,000 or so clones, roughly 16% of them appearing once. The gene calls are TRBV9 and TRBJ2-1; D is perhaps TRBD2 (6 bases). This receptor was taken from a female donor with papillary thyroid cancer or a benign thyroid nodule (not recorded which). Some clones in this sample may be carry-over from other donors' samples. Sequencing was performed on blood. The CDR3 DNA reads TGTGCCAGCAGCGTAGTAGGCGGGGACAATGAGCAGTTCTTC. Its translation: CASSVVGGDNEQFF. Variable domain in full (rest from reference TRBV9 and TRBJ2-1): DSGVTQTPKHLITATGQRVTLRCSPRSGDLSVYWYQQSLDQGLQFLIQYYNGEERAKGNILERFSAQQFPDLHSELNLSSLELGDSALYFCASSVVGGDNEQFFGPGTRLTVL.